This TCR beta chain derives from a study of CD8 T cells in ankylosing spondylitis. Findings and caveats of the study: Disease-linked clones reportedly showed significant enrichment in matched ankylosing spondylitis synovial fluid. Peripheral blood held disease-linked clones only at relatively low frequency, and these were CD8+. A TCR beta motif made of fewer than 10 highly homologous variants seemed typical of ankylosing spondylitis blood.

This CDR3 comprises 14 residues. The V and J ends lost 6 bases and 7 bases, in that order; junction bases with no gene match: 12. Germline V lookup: CDR1 DFQATT, CDR2 SNEGSKA (reference sequence). This clonotype was found a few times. The antigen is not known. In making TCR beta libraries, quantitative 5'-RACE with molecular barcodes was used. TCRdb used MiXCR to reprocess the 5' RACE reads, holding one entry per CDR3 protein. The data hold 250,000 to 350,000 distinct CDR3 sequences, with 20% observed a single time. Specimen: blood, either unsorted or a sorted T cell fraction (not recorded which). This chain connects TRBV20-1 to TRBJ2-1; 7 bases are shared with TRBD1. This receptor was taken from a male donor with ankylosing spondylitis or in good health (not recorded which). The CDR3 DNA is TGCAGTGCCCATAGGACAGGAACAGCGAATGAGCAGTTCTTC. Its translation is CSAHRTGTANEQFF.